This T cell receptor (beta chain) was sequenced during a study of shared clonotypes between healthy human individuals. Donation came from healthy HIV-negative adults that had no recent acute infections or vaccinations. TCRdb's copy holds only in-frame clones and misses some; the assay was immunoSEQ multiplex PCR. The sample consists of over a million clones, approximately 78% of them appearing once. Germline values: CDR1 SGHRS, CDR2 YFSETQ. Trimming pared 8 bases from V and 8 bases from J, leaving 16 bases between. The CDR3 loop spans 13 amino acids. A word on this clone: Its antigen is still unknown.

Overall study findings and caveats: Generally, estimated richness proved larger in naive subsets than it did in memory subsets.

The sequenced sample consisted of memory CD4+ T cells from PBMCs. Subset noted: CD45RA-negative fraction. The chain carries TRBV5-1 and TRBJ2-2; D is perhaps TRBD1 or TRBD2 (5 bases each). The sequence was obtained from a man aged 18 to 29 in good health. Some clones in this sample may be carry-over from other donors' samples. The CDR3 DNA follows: TGCGCCAGTAGGGGCCAGGAGGAAGGGGAGCTGTTTTTT. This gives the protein CASRGQEEGELFF.